These 3 T cell receptor beta chains were all obtained from the same sample, sequenced in a study of T cell clusters in autoimmune cytopenias. Some 40,000 genome equivalents of blood DNA were amplified for TRB. TRB rearrangements were amplified by touch-down multiplex PCR with mixed TRB-A/B primers. Reanalyzing the multiplex PCR reads, TCRdb keeps one entry per CDR3 protein, without DNA. Its table records some 8,000 distinct CDR3 sequences. Sequencing was carried out using peripheral blood. Every receptor here comes from a human donor with an autoimmune cytopenia or autoimmune hepatitis (not recorded which).

The chain carries TRBV29-1 and TRBJ1-1. Germline V gene lookup returns CDR1 SQVTM and CDR2 ANQGSEA. This CDR3 is built from 14 residues. The CDR3 sequence is CSAGEVRMNTEAFF.

V and J are TRBV10-3 and TRBJ2-7; TCRdb proposes TRBD1, but this gene call is untestable without DNA. CDR1 ENHRY and CDR2 SYGVKD come from the germline V gene. The CDR3 loop spans 12 amino acids. CDR3 region: CATRGPTYKQYF.

The rearrangement uses TRBV6-1 and TRBJ2-1; there is no DNA to check the TCRdb D call of TRBD1. The germline V gene has CDR1 MNHNS and CDR2 SASEGT. The CDR3 sequence is 13 residues long. The CDR3 region is CASSSRVYPEQFF.